The entry that follows covers one T cell receptor beta chain sequence. This same CDR3 is encoded by further DNA sequences in the sample. Clones were read by immunoSEQ multiplex PCR, and TCRdb kept only the in-frame ones, dropping some. In the table there are 150,000 to 200,000 clones, roughly three quarters of which are singletons. This sample was included in a study of blood T cell repertoires in COVID-19. This CDR3 is built from 10 residues. V lost 5 bases to trimming and J lost 3 bases, with 3 bases between them. Germline-derived CDR1 and CDR2 are DFQATT and SNEGSKA (reference sequence). The rearrangement joins TRBV20-1 to TRBJ2-3; no clear D. The receptor was isolated from a man in his 60s with active or convalescent COVID-19. Sequencing was done on a sample of peripheral blood. The CDR3 bases are TGCAGTGCTGAGACAGATACGCAGTATTTT. Encoded protein: CSAETDTQYF.